This T cell receptor (beta chain) was retrieved from a study of identifying expanded T cells in peripheral blood. Study outcomes and limitations: Across healthy donors, higher total template counts meant significantly greater roughly two-week count variance.

The CDR3 covers 15 residues. Deletions cut 1 base from V and 7 bases from J, with 14 bases between. Germline loops: CDR1 SGHTA, CDR2 FQGNSA. As for this clone: Its target is not known.

The assay was immunoSEQ multiplex PCR, and TCRdb's table has in-frame clones only and misses some. The repertoire consists of under 85,000 clones, with roughly 89% occurring once and the leading ten covering around 20%. The source is a person aged 18-70 years in good health. The chain recombines TRBV7-2 with TRBJ1-5; D possibly corresponds to TRBD1 (5 bases). The source material was blood. The chain's CDR3 is CASSLGARRDQPQHF. CDR3 DNA: TGTGCCAGCAGCTTAGGGGCCCGGCGGGACCAGCCCCAGCATTTT.